This TCR beta chain was found in a study of shared clonotypes between healthy human individuals. Here immunoSEQ multiplex PCR was the method, and the copy in TCRdb shows in-frame clones only, minus some. Of some 1,100,000 clones detected, 75% to 80% appear once; the ten largest clones hold approximately 0.5%. Per germline, CDR1 SGDLS and CDR2 YYNGEE. The CDR3 sequence is 17 residues long. The V and J ends lost 0 bases and 0 bases, in that order; junction bases with no gene match: 5. The source of this sequence is a young man in good health. Some clones in this sample may be carry-over from other donors' samples. Sequenced: memory CD4+ T cells from PBMCs. Subset here: CD45RA-negative fraction. This sequence joins TRBV9 and TRBJ1-5, with 8 bases lining up with TRBD1. The CDR3 region has the DNA TGTGCCAGCAGCGTAGGAACAGGGGGGAATAGCAATCAGCCCCAGCATTTT. Residues: CASSVGTGGNSNQPQHF.